Included here is one T cell receptor beta chain sequence, with context. The antigen remains undetermined. This CDR3 has 14 residues. Germline loops: CDR1 SNHLY, CDR2 FYNNEI. V lost 4 bases and J lost 2, with 11 bases in between. The protocol was immunoSEQ multiplex PCR, while the TCRdb copy is restricted to in-frame clones and leaves out a portion. The sample consists of about 21,000 clones, about four fifths of them appearing once. The sample belongs to a study of CD4+ T cells in melanoma. Overall study results and limits: Diverse differentiation states were reported for melanoma neoantigen-specific CD4+ T cells. CD8+ T cell, macrophage and B cell function reportedly correlated with neoantigen-specific CD4+ T cells.

The sequence was collected from a human donor with melanoma. The V gene is TRBV2, the J gene TRBJ1-1; D gene unclear. The sequencing input was cells from a culture (not recorded whether cultured in vitro). The CDR3 DNA reads as TGTGCCAGCAGTGGTCTTGCCACTAACACTGAAGCTTTCTTT. Amino acids: CASSGLATNTEAFF. Full variable domain (outside the CDR3, taken from reference TRBV2 and TRBJ1-1): EPEVTQTPSHQVTQMGQEVILRCVPISNHLYFYWYRQILGQKVEFLVSFYNNEISEKSEIFDDQFSVERPDGSNFTLKIRSTKLEDSAMYFCASSGLATNTEAFFGQGTRLTVV.